This record looks at one T cell receptor beta chain sequence and its context. This entry comes from a study of blood T cell repertoires in COVID-19. In the original workflow: For nucleated cells, counts were estimated from reference gene primer amplification. TCRdb's copy holds only in-frame clones and misses some; the assay was immunoSEQ multiplex PCR. The DNA gave D and trimming, while V, J and clone size come from that table. The sample has almost 250,000 clones, around 87% seen once. V lost 3 bases, J lost 7 bases, and 5 bases stayed unmatched. This CDR3 spans 12 amino acids. The V gene's germline CDR1 is GTSNPN and CDR2 SVGIG (reference sequence).

The chain combines TRBV30 with TRBJ1-1, with TRBD1 matching over 7 bases. This sequence was found in a woman aged 45-65 years who had recovered from COVID-19. Sequenced material: PBMCs or T cells enriched from blood (not recorded which). DNA of the CDR3: TGTGCCTGGAGAAAGGGGGCCGGTGAAGCTTTCTTT. Residues: CAWRKGAGEAFF. Full variable domain (rest looked up from reference TRBV30 and TRBJ1-1): SQTIHQWPATLVQPVGSPLSLECTVEGTSNPNLYWYRQAAGRGLQLLFYSVGIGQISSEVPQNLSASRPQDRQFILSSKKLLLSDSGFYLCAWRKGAGEAFFGQGTRLTVV.